This is a list of T cell receptor beta chains from one sample in a study of shared clonotypes between healthy human individuals. Only in-frame clones appear in the TCRdb table, and some are missing; sequencing was by immunoSEQ multiplex PCR. The data show some 1.4 million clones, with around 97% seen just once and 1% to 1.5% held by the top ten. The material sequenced was naive CD4+ T cells sorted from blood. These receptors all stem from a man aged 25 to 40 in good health. Each CDR3 is given with its conserved first and last residue. A D gene is named only where the DNA matches it firmly. Some rows mark clone size as missing; the rest say once, few, many or name a class of expanded clone.

d_gene: TRBD1
v_gene: TRBV6-5
j_gene: TRBJ2-7
abundance: .
CDR3aa: CASSYNKQGYHEQYF
CDR3nt: TGTGCCAGCAGTTACAATAAACAGGGGTACCACGAGCAGTACTTC

d_gene: TRBD2
v_gene: TRBV28
j_gene: TRBJ2-7
abundance: .
CDR3aa: CASSLFGGSDEQYF
CDR3nt: TGTGCCAGCAGTTTATTTGGCGGGAGCGACGAGCAGTACTTC

d_gene: TRBD2
v_gene: TRBV5-1
j_gene: TRBJ2-7
abundance: .
CDR3aa: CASRPDGLAGAYEQYF
CDR3nt: TGCGCCAGCAGACCCGATGGACTAGCGGGGGCCTACGAGCAGTACTTC

d_gene: .
v_gene: TRBV2
j_gene: TRBJ2-3
abundance: .
CDR3aa: CASSEARGQITDTQYF
CDR3nt: TGTGCCAGCAGTGAAGCGCGTGGACAGATCACAGATACGCAGTATTTT

d_gene: .
v_gene: TRBV28
j_gene: TRBJ2-5
abundance: .
CDR3aa: CASTPLGRVQETQYF
CDR3nt: TGTGCCAGCACTCCTCTGGGGCGGGTTCAAGAGACCCAGTACTTC

d_gene: .
v_gene: TRBV19
j_gene: TRBJ2-7
abundance: .
CDR3aa: CASTARQGGTYEQYF
CDR3nt: TGTGCCAGTACCGCCCGCCAGGGAGGAACCTACGAGCAGTACTTC

d_gene: TRBD1
v_gene: TRBV7-2
j_gene: TRBJ2-5
abundance: .
CDR3aa: CASSFYPRGRTETQYF
CDR3nt: TGTGCCAGCAGCTTTTACCCCAGGGGGCGGACGGAGACCCAGTACTTC

d_gene: .
v_gene: TRBV7-6
j_gene: TRBJ1-5
abundance: .
CDR3aa: CASRAQGLNQPQHF
CDR3nt: TGTGCCAGCAGAGCCCAGGGGTTAAATCAGCCCCAGCATTTT

d_gene: .
v_gene: TRBV5-1
j_gene: TRBJ2-2
abundance: .
CDR3aa: CASSLSPSPGELFF
CDR3nt: TGCGCCAGCAGCTTGTCCCCCTCTCCCGGGGAGCTGTTTTTT

d_gene: .
v_gene: TRBV9
j_gene: TRBJ1-5
abundance: once
CDR3aa: CASSVGAGEGNQPQHF
CDR3nt: TGTGCCAGCAGCGTAGGGGCAGGGGAGGGCAATCAGCCCCAGCATTTT

d_gene: .
v_gene: TRBV2
j_gene: TRBJ2-4
abundance: .
CDR3aa: CASGGERGKNIQYF
CDR3nt: TGTGCCAGCGGGGGTGAGAGGGGCAAAAACATTCAGTACTTC

d_gene: .
v_gene: TRBV13
j_gene: TRBJ1-5
abundance: .
CDR3aa: CASSFSVVNQPQHF
CDR3nt: TGTGCCAGCAGCTTCTCAGTGGTGAATCAGCCCCAGCATTTT

d_gene: TRBD2
v_gene: TRBV7-2
j_gene: TRBJ2-3
abundance: .
CDR3aa: CASSRTSGTVDTQYF
CDR3nt: TGTGCCAGCAGCAGGACTAGCGGAACGGTAGATACGCAGTATTTT

d_gene: TRBD2
v_gene: TRBV18
j_gene: TRBJ2-3
abundance: .
CDR3aa: CASSPPTSGVTDTQYF
CDR3nt: TGTGCCAGCTCACCTCCGACTAGCGGAGTCACAGATACGCAGTATTTT

d_gene: .
v_gene: TRBV5-4
j_gene: TRBJ2-7
abundance: once
CDR3aa: CASSLAGRASLEQYF
CDR3nt: TGTGCCAGCAGCTTGGCCGGCAGGGCCTCCTTGGAGCAGTACTTC

d_gene: TRBD1
v_gene: TRBV5-6
j_gene: TRBJ1-4
abundance: .
CDR3aa: CASSLPGQGRRDEKLFF
CDR3nt: TGTGCCAGCAGCCTACCGGGACAGGGTAGGAGGGATGAAAAACTGTTTTTT

d_gene: .
v_gene: TRBV11-2
j_gene: TRBJ2-7
abundance: .
CDR3aa: CASSYRVGAYEQYF
CDR3nt: TGTGCCAGCAGTTACAGGGTTGGCGCCTACGAGCAGTACTTC

d_gene: .
v_gene: TRBV2
j_gene: TRBJ2-5
abundance: .
CDR3aa: CASSPPSSKETQYF
CDR3nt: TGTGCCAGCAGTCCCCCCTCGTCAAAAGAGACCCAGTACTTC

d_gene: .
v_gene: TRBV7-9
j_gene: TRBJ1-3
abundance: .
CDR3aa: CASSRSQGQSGNTIYF
CDR3nt: TGTGCCAGCAGCCGGTCCCAGGGACAATCTGGAAACACCATATATTTT

d_gene: .
v_gene: TRBV5-4
j_gene: TRBJ2-7
abundance: .
CDR3aa: CASSLDFGGEQYF
CDR3nt: TGTGCCAGCAGCTTGGATTTCGGTGGTGAGCAGTACTTC

d_gene: TRBD2
v_gene: TRBV10-1
j_gene: TRBJ2-5
abundance: .
CDR3aa: CASPLSTSGMGVRTQYF
CDR3nt: TGCGCCAGCCCCCTCTCTACTAGCGGGATGGGGGTACGGACCCAGTACTTC

d_gene: .
v_gene: TRBV6-5
j_gene: TRBJ1-3
abundance: once
CDR3aa: CASSPTPVLGNTIYF
CDR3nt: TGTGCCAGCAGCCCGACCCCTGTTCTTGGAAACACCATATATTTT

d_gene: TRBD2
v_gene: TRBV6-6
j_gene: TRBJ2-7
abundance: .
CDR3aa: CASLLAGIDEQYF
CDR3nt: TGTGCCAGCCTTCTAGCGGGAATTGACGAGCAGTACTTC

d_gene: TRBD1
v_gene: TRBV5-1
j_gene: TRBJ1-4
abundance: .
CDR3aa: CASSRQGDNEKLFF
CDR3nt: TGCGCCAGCAGTCGACAGGGGGATAATGAAAAACTGTTTTTT

d_gene: .
v_gene: TRBV5-6
j_gene: TRBJ1-1
abundance: .
CDR3aa: CASSSPDSMNTEAFF
CDR3nt: TGTGCCAGCAGCTCTCCGGACAGTATGAACACTGAAGCTTTCTTT

d_gene: .
v_gene: TRBV9
j_gene: TRBJ2-2
abundance: .
CDR3aa: CASSVGPQPTGELFF
CDR3nt: TGTGCCAGCAGCGTAGGGCCGCAACCCACCGGGGAGCTGTTTTTT

d_gene: .
v_gene: TRBV2
j_gene: TRBJ2-7
abundance: once
CDR3aa: CASSAGPPYEQYF
CDR3nt: TGTGCCAGCAGTGCGGGGCCCCCCTACGAGCAGTACTTC

d_gene: TRBD2
v_gene: TRBV12-5
j_gene: TRBJ2-3
abundance: .
CDR3aa: CASGLRSGSTDTQYF
CDR3nt: TGTGCTAGTGGTTTGCGTAGCGGGAGCACAGATACGCAGTATTTT

d_gene: .
v_gene: TRBV6-5
j_gene: TRBJ1-1
abundance: .
CDR3aa: CASSYYRATEAFF
CDR3nt: TGTGCCAGCAGTTACTACAGGGCCACTGAAGCTTTCTTT